The entry below describes one T cell receptor beta chain. This sample is part of a study of T cell responses to AZD1222 COVID-19 vaccine. CDR1 and CDR2 from the germline V gene are SSHAT and FNYEAQ (reference sequence). V lost 5 bases and J lost 5; bases outside the gene matches: 5. CDR3 length: 14 amino acids. Data came from immunoSEQ multiplex PCR; TCRdb stores just in-frame clones and leaves some out. This table holds some 71,000 clones, 80% to 90% found once. The TCR originated in an adult who received the AZD1222 COVID-19 vaccine. The specimen comprised peripheral blood, sampled 28 days after the second AZD1222 dose. The chain joins TRBV7-7 to TRBJ2-1, with 8 bases aligning to TRBD1. The CDR3, as DNA: TGTGCCAGCAGCCTAGACAGGGGCAACAATGAGCAGTTCTTC. Translation: CASSLDRGNNEQFF.